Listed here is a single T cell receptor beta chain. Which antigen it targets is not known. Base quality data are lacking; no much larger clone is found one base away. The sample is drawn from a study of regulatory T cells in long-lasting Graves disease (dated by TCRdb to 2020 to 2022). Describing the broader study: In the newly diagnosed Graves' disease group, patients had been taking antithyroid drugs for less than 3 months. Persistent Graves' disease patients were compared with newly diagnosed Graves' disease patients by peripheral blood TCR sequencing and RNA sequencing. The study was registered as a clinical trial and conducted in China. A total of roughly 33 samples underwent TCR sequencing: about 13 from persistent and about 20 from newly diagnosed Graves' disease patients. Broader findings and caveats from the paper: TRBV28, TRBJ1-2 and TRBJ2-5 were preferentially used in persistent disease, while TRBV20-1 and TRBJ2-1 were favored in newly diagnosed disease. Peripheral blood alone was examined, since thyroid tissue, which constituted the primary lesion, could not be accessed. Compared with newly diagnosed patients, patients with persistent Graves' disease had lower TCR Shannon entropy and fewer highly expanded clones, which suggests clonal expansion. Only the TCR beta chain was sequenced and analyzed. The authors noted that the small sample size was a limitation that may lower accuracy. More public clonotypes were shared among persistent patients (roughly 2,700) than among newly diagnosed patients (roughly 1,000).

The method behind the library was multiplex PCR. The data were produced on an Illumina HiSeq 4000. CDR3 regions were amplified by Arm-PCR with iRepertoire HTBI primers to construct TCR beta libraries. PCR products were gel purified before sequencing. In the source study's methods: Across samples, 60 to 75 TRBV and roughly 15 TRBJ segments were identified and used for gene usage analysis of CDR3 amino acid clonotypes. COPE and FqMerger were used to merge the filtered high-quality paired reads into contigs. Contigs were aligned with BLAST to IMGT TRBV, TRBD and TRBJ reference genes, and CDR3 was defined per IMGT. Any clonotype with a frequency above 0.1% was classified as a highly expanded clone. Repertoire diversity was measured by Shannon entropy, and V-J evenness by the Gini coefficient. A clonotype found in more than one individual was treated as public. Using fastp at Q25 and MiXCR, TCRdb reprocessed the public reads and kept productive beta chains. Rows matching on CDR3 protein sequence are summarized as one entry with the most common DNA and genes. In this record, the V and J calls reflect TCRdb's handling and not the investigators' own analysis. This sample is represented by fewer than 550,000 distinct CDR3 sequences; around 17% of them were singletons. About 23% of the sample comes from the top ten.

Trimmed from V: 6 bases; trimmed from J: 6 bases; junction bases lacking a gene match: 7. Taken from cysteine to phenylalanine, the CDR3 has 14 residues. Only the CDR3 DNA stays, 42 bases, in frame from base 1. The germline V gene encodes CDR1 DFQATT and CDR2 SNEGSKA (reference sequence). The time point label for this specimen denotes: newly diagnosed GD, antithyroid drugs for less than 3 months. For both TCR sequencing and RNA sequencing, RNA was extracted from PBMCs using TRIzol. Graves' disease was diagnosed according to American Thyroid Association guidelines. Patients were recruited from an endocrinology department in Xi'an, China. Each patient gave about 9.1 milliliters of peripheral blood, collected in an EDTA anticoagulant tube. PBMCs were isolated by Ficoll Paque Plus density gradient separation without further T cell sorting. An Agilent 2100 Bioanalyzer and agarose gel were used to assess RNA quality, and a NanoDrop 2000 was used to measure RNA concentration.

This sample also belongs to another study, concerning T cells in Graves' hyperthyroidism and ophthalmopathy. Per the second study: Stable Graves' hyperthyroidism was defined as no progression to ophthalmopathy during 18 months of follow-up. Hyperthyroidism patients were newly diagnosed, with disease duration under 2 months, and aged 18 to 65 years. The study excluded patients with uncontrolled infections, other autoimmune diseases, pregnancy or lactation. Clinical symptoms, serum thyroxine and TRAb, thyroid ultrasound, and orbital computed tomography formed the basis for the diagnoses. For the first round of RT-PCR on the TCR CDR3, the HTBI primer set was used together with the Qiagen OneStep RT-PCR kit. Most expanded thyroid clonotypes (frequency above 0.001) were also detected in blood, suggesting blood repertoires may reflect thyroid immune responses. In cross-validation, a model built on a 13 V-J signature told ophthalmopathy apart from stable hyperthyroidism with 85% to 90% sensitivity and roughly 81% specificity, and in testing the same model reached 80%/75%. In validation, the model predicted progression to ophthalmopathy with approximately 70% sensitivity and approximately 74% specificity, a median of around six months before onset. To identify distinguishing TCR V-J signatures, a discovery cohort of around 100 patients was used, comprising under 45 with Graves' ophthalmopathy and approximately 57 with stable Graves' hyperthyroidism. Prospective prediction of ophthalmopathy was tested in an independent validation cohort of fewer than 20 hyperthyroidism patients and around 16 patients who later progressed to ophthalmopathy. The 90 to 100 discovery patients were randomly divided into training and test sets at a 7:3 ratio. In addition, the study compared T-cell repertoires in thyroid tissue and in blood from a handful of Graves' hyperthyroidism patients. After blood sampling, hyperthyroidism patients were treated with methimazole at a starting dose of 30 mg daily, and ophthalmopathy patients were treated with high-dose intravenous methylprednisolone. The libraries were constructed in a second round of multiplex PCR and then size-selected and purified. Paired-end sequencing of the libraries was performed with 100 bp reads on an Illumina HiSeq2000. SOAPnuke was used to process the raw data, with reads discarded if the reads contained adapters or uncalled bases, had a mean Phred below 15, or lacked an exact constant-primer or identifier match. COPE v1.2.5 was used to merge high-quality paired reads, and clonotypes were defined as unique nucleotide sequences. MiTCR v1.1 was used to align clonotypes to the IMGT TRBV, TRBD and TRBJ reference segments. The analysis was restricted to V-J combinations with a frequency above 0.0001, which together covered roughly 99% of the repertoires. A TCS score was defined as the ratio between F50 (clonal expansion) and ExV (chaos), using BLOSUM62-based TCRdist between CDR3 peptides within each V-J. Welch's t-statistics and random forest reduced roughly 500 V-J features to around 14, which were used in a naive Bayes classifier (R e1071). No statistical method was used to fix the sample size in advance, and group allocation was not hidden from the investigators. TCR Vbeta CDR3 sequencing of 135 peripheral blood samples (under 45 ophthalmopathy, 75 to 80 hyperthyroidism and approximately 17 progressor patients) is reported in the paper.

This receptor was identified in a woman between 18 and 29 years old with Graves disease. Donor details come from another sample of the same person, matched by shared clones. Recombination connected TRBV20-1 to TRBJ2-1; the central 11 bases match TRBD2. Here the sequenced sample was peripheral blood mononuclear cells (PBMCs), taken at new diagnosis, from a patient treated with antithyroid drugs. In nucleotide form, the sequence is TGCAGTGCCCCCCCTAGCGGGAGGTTCAATGAGCAGTTCTTC. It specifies CSAPPSGRFNEQFF.